The T cell receptor beta chain under discussion was sequenced for a study of cytomegalovirus exposure and HLA in healthy donors. General observations from the study: Subsequent analysis found a tendency for first-cohort TCR clusters to co-occur within the approximately 130 validation repertoires. Using the classifier, cytomegalovirus status was reportedly diagnosed with high specificity and sensitivity.

Sequencing used immunoSEQ multiplex PCR; TCRdb keeps in-frame clones, though not all of them. The repertoire consists of about 86,000 clones, with 85% to 95% occurring once and the leading ten covering 0.55% to 0.8%. This clone was recorded only once. Antigen: not known. From germline, CDR1 is MNHEY and CDR2 SVGAGI. The junction had 10 bases not matched to a gene; V was cut back by 6 bases and J by 3 bases. The CDR3 has 15 residues. The receptor was isolated from a man younger than 35 in good health and CMV-seronegative. Sequences were obtained from PBMCs. V is TRBV6-5 and J is TRBJ2-7; 8 bases align to TRBD1. For the CDR3, the DNA is TGTGCCAGCAGGAGAATTCCTGGACAGGGCTACGAGCAGTACTTC. Residues: CASRRIPGQGYEQYF.